The rows below give T cell receptor beta chains drawn from one sample of a study of blood T cell repertoires in COVID-19. Data came from immunoSEQ multiplex PCR; TCRdb stores just in-frame clones and leaves some out. There are approximately 480,000 clones in the sample; approximately 89% occur only once, and 0.75% to 0.9% lies in the top ten. The sample consisted of peripheral blood. These receptors were obtained from a man between 18 and 35 years old with COVID-19, enrolled during active disease. Both conserved end residues are part of each CDR3. The D gene is left open where the match is weak. A row's size may be missing; if present it is once, few, many or a size class.

J gene: TRBJ2-7; D gene: NA; V gene: TRBV13; clone size: NA; CDR3 protein: CASSPDRYKEQYF; CDR3 DNA: TGTGCCAGCAGCCCCGACAGGTATAAGGAGCAGTACTTC
J gene: TRBJ2-7; D gene: TRBD1; V gene: TRBV27; clone size: NA; CDR3 protein: CASRSQTGAEQYF; CDR3 DNA: TGTGCCAGCAGAAGTCAGACAGGGGCCGAGCAGTACTTC
J gene: TRBJ1-2; D gene: TRBD1; V gene: TRBV2; clone size: once; CDR3 protein: CASAGTAYGYTF; CDR3 DNA: TGTGCCAGCGCCGGGACAGCCTATGGCTACACCTTC
J gene: TRBJ2-5; D gene: NA; V gene: TRBV6-5; clone size: NA; CDR3 protein: CASSPTLPETQYF; CDR3 DNA: TGTGCCAGCAGCCCCACGCTACCGGAGACCCAGTACTTC
J gene: TRBJ1-1; D gene: TRBD1; V gene: TRBV20-1; clone size: NA; CDR3 protein: CSASPDMTGLNTEAFF; CDR3 DNA: TGCAGTGCTAGTCCCGACATGACAGGGCTGAACACTGAAGCTTTCTTT
J gene: TRBJ1-1; D gene: NA; V gene: TRBV19; clone size: NA; CDR3 protein: CASRKSTAPGNTEAFF; CDR3 DNA: TGTGCCAGTAGAAAATCGACGGCCCCGGGGAACACTGAAGCTTTCTTT
J gene: TRBJ1-1; D gene: NA; V gene: TRBV30; clone size: NA; CDR3 protein: CAWKGQPPEAFF; CDR3 DNA: TGTGCCTGGAAAGGACAGCCACCTGAAGCTTTCTTT
J gene: TRBJ1-1; D gene: NA; V gene: TRBV11-2; clone size: NA; CDR3 protein: CASSLAAGYTEAFF; CDR3 DNA: TGTGCCAGCAGCTTAGCCGCAGGGTACACTGAAGCTTTCTTT
J gene: TRBJ1-6; D gene: NA; V gene: TRBV7-6; clone size: NA; CDR3 protein: CASSLSGEESPLHF; CDR3 DNA: TGTGCCAGCAGCTTATCCGGGGAGGAATCACCCCTCCACTTT
J gene: TRBJ1-2; D gene: NA; V gene: TRBV7-9; clone size: NA; CDR3 protein: CASSFLGDGYTF; CDR3 DNA: TGTGCCAGCAGCTTCCTAGGGGATGGCTACACCTTC